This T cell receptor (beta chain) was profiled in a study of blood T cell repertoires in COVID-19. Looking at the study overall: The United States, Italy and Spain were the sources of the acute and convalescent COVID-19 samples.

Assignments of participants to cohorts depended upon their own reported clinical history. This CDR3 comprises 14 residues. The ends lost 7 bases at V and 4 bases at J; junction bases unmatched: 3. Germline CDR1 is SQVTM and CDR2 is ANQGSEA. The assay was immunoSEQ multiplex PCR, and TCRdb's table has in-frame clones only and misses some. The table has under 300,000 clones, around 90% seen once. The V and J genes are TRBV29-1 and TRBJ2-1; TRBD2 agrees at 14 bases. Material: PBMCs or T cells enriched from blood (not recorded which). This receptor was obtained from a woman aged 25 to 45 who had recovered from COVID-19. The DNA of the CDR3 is TGCAGCGCCGGACTAGCGGGAGGATACAATGAGCAGTTCTTC. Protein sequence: CSAGLAGGYNEQFF.